This entry lists 15 T cell receptor beta chains sequenced from one sample in a study of blood T cell repertoires in COVID-19. Only in-frame clones appear in the TCRdb table, and some are missing; sequencing was by immunoSEQ multiplex PCR. The sample includes approximately 66,000 clones, roughly 80% of them seen just once. Sequencing was carried out using peripheral blood. These receptors originate from a man aged 55-75 years with acute or convalescent COVID-19.

This chain uses TRBV2 with TRBJ2-1; 11 nucleotides align to TRBD2. This CDR3 is 17 amino acids long. With 1 base clipped from V and 7 bases from J, the junction kept 9 bases outside the gene matches. The germline V gene encodes CDR1 SNHLY and CDR2 FYNNEI. CDR3 residues: CASSEGGSGRAGNEQFF. CDR3 sequence (DNA): TGTGCCAGCAGTGAAGGTGGTAGCGGGAGGGCCGGGAATGAGCAGTTCTTC.

CDR3 bases: TGTGCCAGCAGTGAAGCAGGGGATTACAATGAGCAGTTCTTC. Amino acids: CASSEAGDYNEQFF. V usage is TRBV6-4 and J usage is TRBJ2-1, with a possible D match to TRBD1 (6 bases). CDR1 is MRHNA, CDR2 SNTAGT, per germline. This CDR3 has 14 residues. The V end was cut by 3 bases, the J end by 4 bases, with 10 bases between.

By sample share, this clone is medium-sized. The chain recombines TRBV9 with TRBJ2-2; D not certain. Trimming shortened V by 0 bases and J by 6 bases, and 12 bases separated the two germline ends. CDR3 size: 15 residues. The germline V gene encodes CDR1 SGDLS and CDR2 YYNGEE. In nucleotides, the CDR3 is TGTGCCAGCAGCGTAGATGGCAGGTTATCCGGGGAGCTGTTTTTT. Amino acid sequence: CASSVDGRLSGELFF.

This clone was found a few times. The rearrangement joins TRBV5-1 to TRBJ1-6; possible D gene TRBD1, 5 bases. The CDR3 is 13 amino acids. Germline V gene data show CDR1 as SGHRS and CDR2 as YFSETQ. Deletions cut 5 bases from V and 8 bases from J, with 11 bases between. In DNA, the CDR3 is TGCGCCAGCAGGGAGGGGTTAGATTCACCCCTCCACTTT. Residues: CASREGLDSPLHF.

In this sample, this clone turned up many times. This chain connects TRBV5-6 to TRBJ2-7; TRBD2 matches at 7 bases. V lost 4 bases to trimming and J lost 2 bases; unmatched junction nucleotides: 3. Germline V gene lookup returns CDR1 SGHDT and CDR2 YYEEEE. The CDR3 is 13 amino acids. The CDR3 is CASSRLAAYEQYF. The CDR3 DNA sequence: TGTGCCAGCAGCCGTCTAGCGGCCTACGAGCAGTACTTC.

This clone was observed a single time. The J gene is TRBJ2-7, the V gene TRBV3-1 (or the pseudogene TRBV3-2); D may be TRBD2 (7 bases). Germline V lookup: CDR1 LGHDT, CDR2 YNNKEL (reference sequence). The CDR3 extends over 16 amino acids. The V gene lost 4 bases and the J gene lost 4 bases, with 20 bases spanning the gap. DNA of the CDR3: TGTGCCAGCAGCCCTCGGACTAGGGGGGGAGGTTACGAGCAGTACTTC. Translation: CASSPRTRGGGYEQYF.

The chain links TRBV5-4 to TRBJ2-3; 11 nucleotides agree with TRBD2. The CDR3 sequence is 16 residues long. The J segment lost 3 bases and the V segment lost 4 bases, leaving 7 bases of the junction unmatched. Germline CDR1 and CDR2: SGHNT and YYREEE (reference sequence). CDR3 protein: CASSPTGTSGTDTQYF. CDR3 nucleotides: TGTGCCAGCAGCCCGACCGGGACTAGCGGAACAGATACGCAGTATTTT. Full variable domain (rest looked up from reference TRBV5-4 and TRBJ2-3): ETGVTQSPTHLIKTRGQQVTLRCSSQSGHNTVSWYQQALGQGPQFIFQYYREEENGRGNFPPRFSGLQFPNYSSELNVNALELDDSALYLCASSPTGTSGTDTQYFGPGTRLTVL.

A few counts support this clone. The V call is TRBV28, the J call TRBJ2-2, with 8 bases lining up with TRBD1. Trimming took 3 bases from V and 6 from J; bases not matched to a gene: 0. CDR3 length equals 13 residues. Germline CDR1 and CDR2: MDHEN and SYDVKM. The CDR3 DNA sequence: TGTGCCAGCAGTTTCAGGGGGCCCGGGGAGCTGTTTTTT. This translates into CASSFRGPGELFF.

This sequence joins TRBV24-1 and TRBJ2-1; perhaps TRBD1 as D (5 bases). The germline V and J ends were trimmed by 3 bases and 0 bases, with 11 bases remaining between them. The germline V gene has CDR1 KGHDR and CDR2 SFDVKD. The CDR3 consists of 16 residues. The CDR3 reads CATSDATASSYNEQFF. CDR3 sequence (DNA): TGTGCCACCAGTGATGCGACAGCGAGCTCCTACAATGAGCAGTTCTTC.

The chain combines TRBV5-1 with TRBJ2-7; the D gene is possibly TRBD2 (5 bases). Per the germline V gene, CDR1 is SGHRS and CDR2 is YFSETQ. The CDR3 consists of 13 residues. Trimming took off 0 bases at V and 4 bases at J, with 8 bases between the two ends. The CDR3 DNA sequence: TGCGCCAGCAGCTTGGGGACGGGATACGAGCAGTACGTC. Amino acids: CASSLGTGYEQYV.

This chain uses TRBV5-1 with TRBJ2-5, with 8 bases fitting TRBD1. After removal of 4 bases from V and 3 bases from J, the junction contained 8 bases not matched to a gene. Germline V gene sequence: CDR1 SGHRS, CDR2 YFSETQ. CDR3 size: 15 residues. The CDR3 bases are TGCGCCAGCAGCCAGTACAGGGGGAAGGAAGAGACCCAGTACTTC. Its translation is CASSQYRGKEETQYF.

The chain couples TRBV28 to TRBJ2-1; 11 bases map to TRBD2. The CDR3 is 13 amino acids. The V segment lost 6 bases and the J segment 7 bases; nucleotides outside the gene matches: 2. Germline V gives CDR1 MDHEN, CDR2 SYDVKM. CDR3 protein: CASRRTSGNEQFF. CDR3 DNA sequence: TGTGCCAGCAGACGGACTAGCGGGAATGAGCAGTTCTTC.

V is TRBV6-6 and J is TRBJ1-4; 7 bases map to TRBD1. The J segment lost 5 bases and the V segment lost 7 bases, leaving 4 bases of the junction unmatched. The V gene's germline CDR1 is MNHNY and CDR2 SVGAGI (reference sequence). The CDR3 contains 13 residues. The CDR3 is CASTGQENEKLFF. CDR3 nucleotide sequence: TGTGCCAGCACCGGACAGGAAAATGAAAAACTGTTTTTT.

A few counts support this clone. J is TRBJ2-5 and V is TRBV14; maybe TRBD1 (5 bases). V lost 0 bases to trimming and J lost 2 bases, with 16 bases between them. The CDR3 is 17 amino acids. Per germline, CDR1 SGHDN and CDR2 FVKESK. CDR3 DNA sequence: TGTGCCAGCAGCCAAGATCCTGCCCTGGCAGGGCAAGAGACCCAGTACTTC. This codes for CASSQDPALAGQETQYF.

The V and J genes are TRBV7-9 and TRBJ2-7; 9 bases map to TRBD2. The CDR3 spans 13 residues. Germline values: CDR1 SEHNR, CDR2 FQNEAQ (reference sequence). Trimming took 9 bases from V and 4 from J; bases not matched to a gene: 7. The CDR3, as DNA: TGTGCCAGACTAAGCGGGAGGAAATACGAGCAGTACTTC. Protein: CARLSGRKYEQYF. The entire variable domain, with the rest obtained from reference TRBV7-9 and TRBJ2-7, is as follows: DTGVSQNPRHKITKRGQNVTFRCDPISEHNRLYWYRQTLGQGPEFLTYFQNEAQLEKSRLLSDRFSAERPKGSFSTLEIQRTEQGDSAMYLCARLSGRKYEQYFGPGTRLTVT.